The T cell receptor (beta chain) described here comes from a study of blood T cell repertoires in COVID-19. On the study more broadly: Spain, Italy and the United States supplied samples that represented acute and convalescent COVID-19. PBMCs, B-cell-depleted T cells, or T cells provided the cDNA or gDNA that made up the material.

The authors' processing: Amplifying reference gene primers gave estimates of nucleated cell counts. The repertoire was sequenced with immunoSEQ multiplex PCR; TCRdb's copy has only in-frame clones and lacks some. The V and J calls and clone size were taken over from that table, and D and trimming were inferred from the DNA. The sample records just under 300,000 clones, more than 85% being singletons. J lost 4 bases, V lost 0 bases, and 4 bases had no gene match. Germline CDR1 reads LGHDT; CDR2 reads YNNKEL (reference sequence). This CDR3 has 16 residues. The TCR sequence derives from a man between 65 and 85 years old with acute or convalescent COVID-19. This chain links TRBV3-1 (or the pseudogene TRBV3-2) with TRBJ1-3; 9 bases match TRBD1. Material for sequencing was peripheral blood. CDR3 nucleotides: TGTGCCAGCAGCCAAGATAGAACAGGGGGCGGAAACACCATATATTTT. It translates to CASSQDRTGGGNTIYF.